This T cell receptor (beta chain) comes out of a study of blood T cell repertoires in COVID-19. Original analysis: Estimation of nucleated cell counts was performed using reference gene primer amplification. The data were produced by immunoSEQ multiplex PCR, yet TCRdb's version contains in-frame clones alone and is incomplete. Clone size and V and J calls were adopted from that table, with D and trimming inferred from the DNA. The profile shows around 220,000 clones, about 85% of them singletons. V was clipped by 5 bases and J by 0 bases, with 8 bases between them. The CDR3 contains 15 residues. Germline CDR1 and CDR2: MNHEY and SMNVEV (reference sequence).

This TCR came from a young man with active or convalescent COVID-19. V usage is TRBV27 and J usage is TRBJ2-6, with TRBD1 as a possible D gene (5 bases). What was sequenced was peripheral blood. CDR3 in amino acids: CASSAQGSGANVLTF. The DNA for the CDR3 is TGTGCCAGCAGTGCCCAGGGCTCTGGGGCCAACGTCCTGACTTTC.